The source of this T cell receptor (beta chain) is a study of cytomegalovirus exposure and HLA in healthy donors. CDR1 MNHEY and CDR2 SVGAGI come from the germline V gene. Trimming at V came to 5 bases and at J to 1 base, leaving 6 bases not matched to a gene. The CDR3 totals 15 residues. With 60 Vbeta and 13 Jbeta primers, the PCR was carried out. Here immunoSEQ multiplex PCR was the method, and the copy in TCRdb shows in-frame clones only, minus some. Here the sample spans around 150,000 clones, approximately 80% being singletons. The chain employs TRBV6-5 and TRBJ1-1; TRBD1 aligns across 8 bases. This TCR derives from a male donor in good health and CMV-seropositive. The sequenced sample consisted of PBMCs. For the CDR3, the DNA is TGTGCCAGCAGTACGGACAGGGCGAGGAACACTGAAGCTTTCTTT. Protein sequence: CASSTDRARNTEAFF.